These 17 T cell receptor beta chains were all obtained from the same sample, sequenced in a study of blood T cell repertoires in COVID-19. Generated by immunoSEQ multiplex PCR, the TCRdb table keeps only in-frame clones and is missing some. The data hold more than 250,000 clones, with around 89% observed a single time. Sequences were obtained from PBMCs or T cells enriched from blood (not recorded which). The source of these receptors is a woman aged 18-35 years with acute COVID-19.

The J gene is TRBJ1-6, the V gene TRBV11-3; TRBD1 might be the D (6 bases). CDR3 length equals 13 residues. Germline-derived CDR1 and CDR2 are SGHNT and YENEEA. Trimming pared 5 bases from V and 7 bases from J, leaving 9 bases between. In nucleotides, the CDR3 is TGTGCCAGCAGCGTGACAGGAAATTCACCCCTCCACTTT. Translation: CASSVTGNSPLHF.

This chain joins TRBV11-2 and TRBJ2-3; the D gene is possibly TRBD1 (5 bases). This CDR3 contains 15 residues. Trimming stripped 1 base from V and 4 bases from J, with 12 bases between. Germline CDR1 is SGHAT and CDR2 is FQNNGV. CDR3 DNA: TGTGCCAGCAGCTTAGGGGGCCACCCCGCAGATACGCAGTATTTT. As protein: CASSLGGHPADTQYF. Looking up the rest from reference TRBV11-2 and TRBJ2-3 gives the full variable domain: EAGVAQSPRYKIIEKRQSVAFWCNPISGHATLYWYQQILGQGPKLLIQFQNNGVVDDSQLPKDRFSAERLKGVDSTLKIQPAKLEDSAVYLCASSLGGHPADTQYFGPGTRLTVL.

CDR3 in DNA: TGTGCCAGCAGCCAACTAGCGGGAGTCGGCACAGATACGCAGTATTTT. Translated, it gives CASSQLAGVGTDTQYF. This chain links TRBV11-2 with TRBJ2-3, with TRBD2 matching 11 bases. Germline trimming cut 5 bases from V and 1 base from J; bases unmatched to any gene: 5. Germline CDR1 SGHAT, CDR2 FQNNGV. The CDR3 is 16 residues long.

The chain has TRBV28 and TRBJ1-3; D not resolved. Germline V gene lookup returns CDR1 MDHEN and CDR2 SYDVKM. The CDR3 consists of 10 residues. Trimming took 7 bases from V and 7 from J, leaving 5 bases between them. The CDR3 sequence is CASMENTIYF. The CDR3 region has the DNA TGTGCCAGCATGGAGAACACCATATATTTT.

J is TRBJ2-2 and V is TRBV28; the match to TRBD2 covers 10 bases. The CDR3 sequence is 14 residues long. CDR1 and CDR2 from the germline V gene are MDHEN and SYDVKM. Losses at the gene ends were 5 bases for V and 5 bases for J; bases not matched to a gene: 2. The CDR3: CASSPAGGTGELFF. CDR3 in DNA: TGTGCCAGCAGTCCAGCGGGAGGGACCGGGGAGCTGTTTTTT.

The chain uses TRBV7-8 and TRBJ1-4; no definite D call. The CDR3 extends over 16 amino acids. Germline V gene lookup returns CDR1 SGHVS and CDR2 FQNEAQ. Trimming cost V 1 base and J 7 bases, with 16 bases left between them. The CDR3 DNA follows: TGTGCCAGCAGCTTAGGATACGCATTTTCGGGTGAAAAACTGTTTTTT. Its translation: CASSLGYAFSGEKLFF.

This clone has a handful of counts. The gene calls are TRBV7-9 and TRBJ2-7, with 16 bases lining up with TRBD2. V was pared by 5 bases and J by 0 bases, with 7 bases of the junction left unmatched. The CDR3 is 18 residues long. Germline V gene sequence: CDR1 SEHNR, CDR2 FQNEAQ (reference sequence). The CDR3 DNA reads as TGTGCCAGCAGCCTCGGGACTAGCGGGAGGGCCAGCTCCTACGAGCAGTACTTC. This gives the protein CASSLGTSGRASSYEQYF.

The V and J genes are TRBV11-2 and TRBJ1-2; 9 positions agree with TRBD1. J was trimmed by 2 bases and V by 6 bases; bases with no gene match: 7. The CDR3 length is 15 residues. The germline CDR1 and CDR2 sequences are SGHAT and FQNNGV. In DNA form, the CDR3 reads TGTGCCAGCAGAAGCACAGGGGGCAACAACTATGGCTACACCTTC. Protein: CASRSTGGNNYGYTF.

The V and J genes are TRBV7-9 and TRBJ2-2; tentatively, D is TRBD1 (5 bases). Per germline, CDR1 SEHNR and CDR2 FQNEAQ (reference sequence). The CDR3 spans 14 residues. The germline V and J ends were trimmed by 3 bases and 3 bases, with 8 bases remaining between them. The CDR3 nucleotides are TGTGCCAGCAGCTTTTCCAGGGACACCGGGGAGCTGTTTTTT. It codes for CASSFSRDTGELFF.

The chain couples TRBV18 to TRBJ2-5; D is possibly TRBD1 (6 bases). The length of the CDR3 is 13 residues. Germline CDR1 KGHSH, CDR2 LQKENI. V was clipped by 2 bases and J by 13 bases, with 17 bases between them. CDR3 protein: CASSPSSGGDRYF. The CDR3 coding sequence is TGTGCCAGCTCACCATCTTCTGGGGGCGATAGGTACTTC.

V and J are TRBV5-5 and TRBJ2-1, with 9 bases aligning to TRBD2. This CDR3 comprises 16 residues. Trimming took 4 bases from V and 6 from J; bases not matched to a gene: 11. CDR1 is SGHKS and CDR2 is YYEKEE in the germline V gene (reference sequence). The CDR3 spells CASSGRGLAPANEQFF. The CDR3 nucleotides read TGTGCCAGCAGCGGCCGAGGACTAGCGCCTGCCAATGAGCAGTTCTTC.

The CDR3: CASSLYWVAGLLNTGELFF. CDR3 sequence (DNA): TGTGCCAGCAGTTTATACTGGGTAGCGGGGCTCCTGAACACCGGGGAGCTGTTTTTT. J is TRBJ2-2 and V is TRBV28; 8 nucleotides line up with TRBD2. The trim removed 1 base at V and 1 base at J, leaving 11 bases unmatched. Germline V gene sequence: CDR1 MDHEN, CDR2 SYDVKM. The CDR3 covers 19 residues.

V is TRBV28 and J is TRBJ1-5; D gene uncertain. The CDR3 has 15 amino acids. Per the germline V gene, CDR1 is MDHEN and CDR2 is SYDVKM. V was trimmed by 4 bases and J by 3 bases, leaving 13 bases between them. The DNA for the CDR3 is TGTGCCAGCAGTTCCCCCTGGGCTAACAATCAGCCCCAGCATTTT. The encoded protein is CASSSPWANNQPQHF. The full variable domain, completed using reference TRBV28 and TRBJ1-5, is DVKVTQSSRYLVKRTGEKVFLECVQDMDHENMFWYRQDPGLGLRLIYFSYDVKMKEKGDIPEGYSVSREKKERFSLILESASTNQTSMYLCASSSPWANNQPQHFGDGTRLSIL.

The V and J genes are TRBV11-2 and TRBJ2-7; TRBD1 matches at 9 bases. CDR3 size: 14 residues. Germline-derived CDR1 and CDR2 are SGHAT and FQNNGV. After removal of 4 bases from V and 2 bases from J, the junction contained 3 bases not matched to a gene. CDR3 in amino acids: CASSYGTGTYEQYF. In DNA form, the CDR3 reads TGTGCCAGCAGCTACGGGACAGGGACCTACGAGCAGTACTTC.

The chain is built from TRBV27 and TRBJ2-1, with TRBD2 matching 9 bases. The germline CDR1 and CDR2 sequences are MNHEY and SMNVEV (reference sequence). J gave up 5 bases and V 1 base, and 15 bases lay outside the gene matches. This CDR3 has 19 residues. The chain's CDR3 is CASSLYGTGASGNDNEQFF. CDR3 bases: TGTGCCAGCAGTTTATATGGGACCGGGGCTAGCGGGAATGACAATGAGCAGTTCTTC.

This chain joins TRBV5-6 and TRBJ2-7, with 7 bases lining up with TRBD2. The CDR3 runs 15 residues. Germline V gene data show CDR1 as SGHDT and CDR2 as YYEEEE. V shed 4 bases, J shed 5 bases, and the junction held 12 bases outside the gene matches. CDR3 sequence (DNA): TGTGCCAGCAGCACTTTCGGGGGAGGGGTGAACGAGCAGTACTTC. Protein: CASSTFGGGVNEQYF.

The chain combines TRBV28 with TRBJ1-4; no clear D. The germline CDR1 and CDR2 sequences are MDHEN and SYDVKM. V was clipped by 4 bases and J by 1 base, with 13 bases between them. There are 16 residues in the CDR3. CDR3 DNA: TGTGCCAGCAGTTCCGCCTCTAGGCGAACTAATGAAAAACTGTTTTTT. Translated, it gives CASSSASRRTNEKLFF.